These T cell receptor beta chains were read from a single sample in a study of T-cell memory formation after mild COVID-19. TCRdb reprocessed the 5' RACE reads via MiXCR and lists one record per CDR3 protein. Seen here are just over 150,000 distinct CDR3 sequences, about 28% observed once, and the top ten hold around 12%. The sequenced material came from PBMCs or a T cell subset sorted from them (not recorded which). Source of these receptors: an adult woman who had mild COVID-19 (a few samples of this study predate the infection). Cell type and time point are not known. Both conserved end residues are part of each CDR3. Each record gives: V gene, D gene, clone size, J gene, CDR3 protein, CDR3 DNA. D genes are given only for firm matches. Only some rows state a clone size, as once, few, many or a class for expanded clones.

TRBV7-8	.	.	TRBJ2-2	CASRVWAANTGELFF	TGTGCCAGCAGAGTTTGGGCCGCGAACACCGGGGAGCTGTTTTTT
TRBV7-2	TRBD1	.	TRBJ1-2	CASSLATSSGTEVYGYTF	TGTGCCAGCAGCTTAGCCACTTCTTCCGGGACAGAAGTCTATGGCTACACCTTC
TRBV12-3/TRBV12-4	.	once	TRBJ2-1	CASSLVVVDEQFF	TGTGCCAGCAGTCTTGTAGTCGTCGATGAGCAGTTCTTC
TRBV15	.	many	TRBJ2-3	CATSPRDGATDTQYF	TGTGCCACCAGCCCCCGGGACGGAGCCACAGATACGCAGTATTTT
TRBV7-3	TRBD1	few	TRBJ2-2	CASSYGQGIGELFF	TGTGCCAGCAGCTACGGACAGGGGATCGGGGAGCTGTTTTTT
TRBV29-1	.	few	TRBJ1-2	CSVGLGQGYTF	TGCAGCGTTGGGTTGGGGCAGGGCTACACCTTC
TRBV12-3/TRBV12-4	TRBD1	few	TRBJ2-7	CASRRAGGIYEQYF	TGTGCCAGCAGGAGGGCAGGGGGCATCTACGAGCAGTACTTC
TRBV29-1	.	once	TRBJ1-2	CSVEEPPTGNYGYTF	TGCAGCGTTGAGGAACCGCCGACTGGGAACTATGGCTACACCTTC
TRBV27	.	.	TRBJ1-5	CASSLSGGYSNQPQHF	TGTGCCAGCAGTCTCAGCGGGGGATATAGCAATCAGCCCCAGCATTTT
TRBV5-1	.	once	TRBJ2-7	CASSPTGTAAYEQYF	TGCGCCAGCAGCCCCACCGGGACGGCCGCCTACGAGCAGTACTTC